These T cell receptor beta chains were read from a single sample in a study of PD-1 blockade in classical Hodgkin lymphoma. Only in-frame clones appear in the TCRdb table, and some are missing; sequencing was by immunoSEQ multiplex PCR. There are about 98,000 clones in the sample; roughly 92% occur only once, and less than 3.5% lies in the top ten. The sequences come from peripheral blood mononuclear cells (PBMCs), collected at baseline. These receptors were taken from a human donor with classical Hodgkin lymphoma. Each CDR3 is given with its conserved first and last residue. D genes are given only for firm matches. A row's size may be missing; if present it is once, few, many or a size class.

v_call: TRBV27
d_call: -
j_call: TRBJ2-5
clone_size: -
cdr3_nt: TGTGCCAGCAGTTTGATCGTCGGGGGTGCAGAGACCCAGTACTTC
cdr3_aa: CASSLIVGGAETQYF

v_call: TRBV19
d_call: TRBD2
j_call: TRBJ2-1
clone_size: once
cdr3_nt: TGTGCCAGTAGTGGAGGACATAGCGGGAGTTCTCGGAATGAGCAGTTCTTC
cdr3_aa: CASSGGHSGSSRNEQFF

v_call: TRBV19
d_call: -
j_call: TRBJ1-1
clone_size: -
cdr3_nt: TGTGCCAGTAGCCAACCAGCAGGGGATAATGAAGCTTTCTTT
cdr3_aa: CASSQPAGDNEAFF

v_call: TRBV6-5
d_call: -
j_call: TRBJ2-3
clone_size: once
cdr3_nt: TGTGCCAGCAGTTACTCGAGGTCAGGGGGGGAAGATACGCAGTATTTT
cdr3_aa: CASSYSRSGGEDTQYF

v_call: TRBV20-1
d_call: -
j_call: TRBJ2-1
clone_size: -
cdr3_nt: TGCAGTGCGACGGGTGGTGAGCAGTTCTTC
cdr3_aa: CSATGGEQFF

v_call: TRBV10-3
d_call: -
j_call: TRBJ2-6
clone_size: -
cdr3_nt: TGTGCCACCTTACCGAGCGGGCGCCTCTTCTCTGGGGCCAACGTCCTGACTTTC
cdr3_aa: CATLPSGRLFSGANVLTF

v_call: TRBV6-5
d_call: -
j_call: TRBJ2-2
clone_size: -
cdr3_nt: TGTGCCAGCAGTTCGGAACTAGAACTTTACACCGGGGAGCTGTTTTTT
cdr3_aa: CASSSELELYTGELFF

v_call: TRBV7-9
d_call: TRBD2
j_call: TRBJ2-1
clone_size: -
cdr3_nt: TGTGCCTGTAAGCGGGAGGGCCGCAATGAGCAGTTCTTC
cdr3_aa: CACKREGRNEQFF

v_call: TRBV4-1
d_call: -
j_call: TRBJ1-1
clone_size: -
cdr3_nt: TGCGCCAGCAGCCCTAAAAAGATGAACACTGAAGCTTTCTTT
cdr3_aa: CASSPKKMNTEAFF

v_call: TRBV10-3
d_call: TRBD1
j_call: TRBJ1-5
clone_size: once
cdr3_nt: TGTGCCATCAGTGAAGGGACAGGGATCCAATATAGCAATCAGCCCCAGCATTTT
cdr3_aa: CAISEGTGIQYSNQPQHF

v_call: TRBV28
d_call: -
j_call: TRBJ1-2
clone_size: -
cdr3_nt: TGTGCCAGCAGTCTAGCCGACCTTAACTATGGCTACACCTTC
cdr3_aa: CASSLADLNYGYTF